This T cell receptor (beta chain) emerged from a study of blood T cell repertoires in COVID-19. In the study overall: The origin of the acute and convalescent COVID-19 samples was the United States, Italy and Spain.

The CDR3 is made up of 14 amino acids. CDR1 and CDR2 (germline): SEHNR, FQNEAQ (reference sequence). Trimming left V 0 bases short and J 7 bases short, with 12 bases between. Across about two dozen US areas, participants ranged in age from 18 to 89 years. Clinical histories supplied by participants themselves formed the basis of cohort assignment. In the original processing: Nucleated cell counts were estimated from reference gene primer amplification. The assay was immunoSEQ multiplex PCR, and TCRdb's table has in-frame clones only and misses some. V and J calls plus clone size are reproduced from that table; the DNA served to infer D and trimming. This table has some 140,000 clones, roughly four fifths appearing once.

The gene calls are TRBV7-9 and TRBJ2-5; D is perhaps TRBD1 (6 bases). The sample consisted of PBMCs or T cells enriched from blood (not recorded which). The sequence was collected from a man aged 40-49 years with acute COVID-19. DNA for the CDR3: TGTGCCAGCAGCTTAGCGTCCACGACAGGGACCCAGTACTTC. It codes for CASSLASTTGTQYF.